This entry lists 32 T cell receptor beta chains sequenced from one sample in a study of beta chain features in type 1 diabetes. Overall study findings and caveats: Type 1 diabetes patients showed a moderate but significant shortening of TCRB CDR3s in all four CD4+ subsets.

These receptors' targets are unknown. The authors reverse transcribed all of the isolated RNA, so sequencing captured expressed TCRB transcripts. Repertoires were generated with immunoSEQ multiplex PCR, while TCRdb's copy carries only in-frame clones and drops some. The table shows around 690,000 clones, with roughly 12% occurring only once. Specimen: naive CD4+ T cells from blood. These TCRs come from a young man with type 1 diabetes.

The rearrangement joins TRBV9 to TRBJ2-7; D tentatively fits TRBD1 or TRBD2 (6 bases each). The V gene lost 3 bases and the J gene lost 2 bases, with 15 bases spanning the gap. CDR3 length equals 15 residues. The germline V gene encodes CDR1 SGDLS and CDR2 YYNGEE. The CDR3 bases are TGTGCCAGCAGCGGTAGCGGACAGTACACCTACGAGCAGTACTTC. Translated: CASSGSGQYTYEQYF.

The CDR3 spells CAISELRSPLHF. CDR3 DNA sequence: TGTGCCATCAGTGAACTGCGATCACCCCTCCACTTT. The rearrangement joins TRBV10-3 to TRBJ1-6; D is unresolved. CDR3 size: 12 residues. The germline V gene has CDR1 ENHRY and CDR2 SYGVKD. The V end was cut by 3 bases, the J end by 10 bases, with 7 bases between.

This clone was counted only a few times. The chain employs TRBV2 and TRBJ2-5; 7 bases map to TRBD1. The V gene end was trimmed by 3 bases and the J gene end by 6 bases; junction bases not matched to a gene: 4. In germline, CDR1 is SNHLY, CDR2 FYNNEI. This CDR3 has 13 amino acids. In DNA, the CDR3 is TGTGCCAGCAGTGATGAGGGGGCGCAGACCCAGTACTTC. This encodes CASSDEGAQTQYF.

The chain has TRBV14 and TRBJ1-4; TRBD1 agrees at 8 bases. The CDR3 contains 19 residues. The V gene end was trimmed by 0 bases and the J gene end by 0 bases; junction bases not matched to a gene: 9. Per the germline V gene, CDR1 is SGHDN and CDR2 is FVKESK. The CDR3 nucleotides read TGTGCCAGCAGCCAAGATCAGCGGACAGGGTCTACAACTAATGAAAAACTGTTTTTT. Encoded protein: CASSQDQRTGSTTNEKLFF. The full variable domain, rest sourced from reference TRBV14 and TRBJ1-4, is EAGVTQFPSHSVIEKGQTVTLRCDPISGHDNLYWYRRVMGKEIKFLLHFVKESKQDESGMPNNRFLAERTGGTYSTLKVQPAELEDSGVYFCASSQDQRTGSTTNEKLFFGSGTQLSVL.

The chain carries TRBV5-1 and TRBJ1-3, with D unclear. The CDR3 covers 15 residues. Germline CDR1 is SGHRS and CDR2 is YFSETQ. Trimming took off 3 bases at V and 0 bases at J, with 10 bases between the two ends. The CDR3 loop reads CASSSLGDSGNTIYF. CDR3 nucleotide sequence: TGCGCCAGCAGCTCACTGGGCGACTCTGGAAACACCATATATTTT.

The sample holds one count of this clone. The chain employs TRBV7-9 and TRBJ2-5; 7 bases fit TRBD2. The germline gives CDR1 SEHNR, CDR2 FQNEAQ (reference sequence). The CDR3 sequence is 16 residues long. V was clipped by 3 bases and J by 1 base; unmatched bases: 8. CDR3 residues: CASSFGSGAPQETQYF. The CDR3 nucleotides are TGTGCCAGCAGCTTTGGGAGCGGGGCCCCCCAAGAGACCCAGTACTTC. The full variable domain, rest sourced from reference TRBV7-9 and TRBJ2-5, is DTGVSQNPRHKITKRGQNVTFRCDPISEHNRLYWYRQTLGQGPEFLTYFQNEAQLEKSRLLSDRFSAERPKGSFSTLEIQRTEQGDSAMYLCASSFGSGAPQETQYFGPGTRLLVL.

This clone was found a few times. Here the CDR3 reads CASSQDQGYSYEQYF. The CDR3, as DNA: TGCGCCAGCAGCCAAGATCAGGGATACTCCTACGAGCAGTACTTC. This chain links TRBV4-1 with TRBJ2-7, with a possible D match to TRBD1 (5 bases). The CDR3 runs 15 residues. Trimming stripped 0 bases from V and 0 bases from J, with 9 bases between. From germline, CDR1 is MGHRA and CDR2 YSYEKL.

The sample holds a few counts of this clone. CDR3 amino acids: CASSLFGTSGTDTQYF. DNA of the CDR3: TGCGCCAGCAGCTTGTTTGGGACTAGCGGCACAGATACGCAGTATTTT. The J gene is TRBJ2-3, the V gene TRBV5-1, with TRBD2 identical over 10 bases. This CDR3 is 16 amino acids long. CDR1 is SGHRS and CDR2 is YFSETQ in the germline V gene. V shed 1 base and J 1 base; nucleotides not matched to a gene: 3.

The CDR3 loop is CASSPSGQTQYF. CDR3 bases: TGTGCCAGCAGCCCCTCGGGGCAGACCCAGTACTTC. This rearrangement joins TRBV14 to TRBJ2-5; D assignment may be TRBD1 or TRBD2 (5 bases each). The germline V gene has CDR1 SGHDN and CDR2 FVKESK. There are 12 residues in the CDR3. V was shortened by 4 bases and J by 6 bases, with 9 bases between the two germline ends.

This sequence joins TRBV28 and TRBJ2-7; D gene ambiguous. The length of the CDR3 is 14 residues. Trimming cost V 4 bases and J 5 bases, with 15 bases left between them. CDR1 is MDHEN, CDR2 SYDVKM, per germline. As DNA, the CDR3 is TGTGCCAGCAGTTCCCCGGGCTCCAAGGACGAGCAGTACTTC. Its translation: CASSSPGSKDEQYF. The full variable domain, rest sourced from reference TRBV28 and TRBJ2-7, is DVKVTQSSRYLVKRTGEKVFLECVQDMDHENMFWYRQDPGLGLRLIYFSYDVKMKEKGDIPEGYSVSREKKERFSLILESASTNQTSMYLCASSSPGSKDEQYFGPGTRLTVT.

The rearrangement uses TRBV7-2 and TRBJ1-2; weak D call: TRBD1 (6 bases). CDR1 is SGHTA, CDR2 FQGNSA, per germline. Trimming removed 5 bases from V and 5 bases from J, with 21 bases in between. The CDR3 has 16 residues. CDR3 DNA sequence: TGTGCCAGCAGCGGAGGCGGCGGGGGGCAGTCATATGGCTACACCTTC. As protein: CASSGGGGGQSYGYTF. Full variable domain (missing parts from reference TRBV7-2 and TRBJ1-2): GAGVSQSPSNKVTEKGKDVELRCDPISGHTALYWYRQSLGQGLEFLIYFQGNSAPDKSGLPSDRFSAERTGGSVSTLTIQRTQQEDSAVYLCASSGGGGGQSYGYTFGSGTRLTVV.

This clone was observed a handful of times. The chain is built from TRBV10-3 and TRBJ2-7; tentatively, D is TRBD2 (5 bases). This CDR3 comprises 15 residues. V gave up 6 bases and J gave up 3 bases, with 18 bases separating them. Germline V CDR1 and CDR2: ENHRY, SYGVKD. CDR3 DNA sequence: TGTGCCATCAGCGGGGATCAGGAGACATACTACGAGCAGTACTTC. Protein: CAISGDQETYYEQYF.

This clone was counted a few times. The chain links TRBV9 to TRBJ1-2, with D unclear. This CDR3 contains 15 residues. Germline CDR1 reads SGDLS; CDR2 reads YYNGEE. The V end was cut by 0 bases, the J end by 0 bases, with 9 bases between. DNA for the CDR3: TGTGCCAGCAGCGTAGAGCCAGGTTCTAACTATGGCTACACCTTC. Amino acids: CASSVEPGSNYGYTF.

This clone was seen only a few times. The rearrangement uses TRBV28 and TRBJ2-4, with D tentatively TRBD1 (6 bases). Germline CDR1 and CDR2: MDHEN and SYDVKM. This CDR3 is built from 16 residues. The V and J ends lost 6 bases and 0 bases respectively, with 15 bases between them. The CDR3 here is CASSTPGTSAKNIQYF. The CDR3 nucleotides are TGTGCCAGCAGCACCCCGGGGACATCAGCCAAAAACATTCAGTACTTC.

In its sample, this clone was seen a few times. In DNA, the CDR3 is TGTGCCAGCAACCCTCTGGACCGCCTGTATGGCTACACCTTC. It specifies CASNPLDRLYGYTF. The genes are TRBV6-4 and TRBJ1-2, with unresolved D. The ends were cut back, 7 bases at V and 5 bases at J, with 17 bases in the middle. The CDR3 runs 14 residues. In germline, CDR1 is MRHNA, CDR2 SNTAGT.

This chain joins TRBV7-2 and TRBJ1-6; the D is unclear. V lost 5 bases to trimming and J lost 9 bases, with 17 bases between them. The germline gives CDR1 SGHTA, CDR2 FQGNSA. This CDR3 is built from 15 residues. The CDR3 DNA reads as TGTGCCAGCAGCCAAAGTCTTGGGGTGGCTTCACCCCTCCACTTT. This codes for CASSQSLGVASPLHF.

This clone was seen only a few times. The V gene is TRBV9, the J gene TRBJ2-3; perhaps TRBD2 as D (6 bases). The CDR3 loop spans 14 amino acids. The V gene's germline CDR1 is SGDLS and CDR2 YYNGEE. Deletions cut 0 bases from V and 4 bases from J, with 9 bases between. CDR3 nucleotides: TGTGCCAGCAGCGTAGGGAGCGGGTCAGATACGCAGTATTTT. The encoded protein is CASSVGSGSDTQYF.

The chain links TRBV6-5 to TRBJ1-3; D remains unclear. The V and J ends lost 6 bases and 0 bases respectively, with 9 bases between them. CDR1 and CDR2 (germline): MNHEY, SVGAGI. CDR3 size: 14 residues. The CDR3 coding sequence is TGTGCCAGCAGGCAGCCCATCTCTGGAAACACCATATATTTT. Amino acids: CASRQPISGNTIYF.

J is TRBJ1-5 and V is TRBV6-5; weak D call: TRBD1 (5 bases). CDR3 length equals 14 residues. The V gene's germline CDR1 is MNHEY and CDR2 SVGAGI. The V and J ends lost 5 bases and 2 bases respectively, with 10 bases between them. CDR3 sequence: CASSAVGGNQPQHF. CDR3 DNA sequence: TGTGCCAGCAGTGCGGTGGGGGGCAATCAGCCCCAGCATTTT.

CDR3 amino acids: CASSIDQVRVNTEAFF. DNA of the CDR3: TGTGCCAGTAGTATAGATCAAGTTCGGGTGAACACTGAAGCTTTCTTT. The chain uses TRBV19 and TRBJ1-1; D unclear. Looked up from germline, CDR1 is LNHDA and CDR2 is SQIVND (reference sequence). This CDR3 region has 16 residues. V was clipped by 0 bases and J by 0 bases, with 11 bases between them.

J is TRBJ1-2 and V is TRBV7-2; D is unclear. This CDR3 comprises 14 residues. The V end was cut by 2 bases, the J end by 2 bases, with 9 bases between. The germline gives CDR1 SGHTA, CDR2 FQGNSA. The CDR3 spells CASSLMEGNYGYTF. In DNA form, the CDR3 reads TGTGCCAGCAGCTTAATGGAGGGCAACTATGGCTACACCTTC. The variable domain in full, completed from reference TRBV7-2 and TRBJ1-2, reads GAGVSQSPSNKVTEKGKDVELRCDPISGHTALYWYRQSLGQGLEFLIYFQGNSAPDKSGLPSDRFSAERTGGSVSTLTIQRTQQEDSAVYLCASSLMEGNYGYTFGSGTRLTVV.

This clone was seen only a few times. The chain links TRBV7-9 to TRBJ2-1; D assignment may be TRBD1 or TRBD2 (5 bases each). From germline, CDR1 is SEHNR and CDR2 FQNEAQ (reference sequence). The CDR3 has 19 residues. Trimming took 5 bases from V and 2 from J, leaving 25 bases between them. The CDR3 nucleotides read TGTGCCAGCAGCCACAGCGGACATCTTACCGTTCGCGCCTACAATGAGCAGTTCTTC. Its translation: CASSHSGHLTVRAYNEQFF. Combining the CDR3 with reference TRBV7-9 and TRBJ2-1 gives the whole variable domain DTGVSQNPRHKITKRGQNVTFRCDPISEHNRLYWYRQTLGQGPEFLTYFQNEAQLEKSRLLSDRFSAERPKGSFSTLEIQRTEQGDSAMYLCASSHSGHLTVRAYNEQFFGPGTRLTVL.

This chain's CDR3 is CASSPGGGAPDTQYF. The DNA of the CDR3 is TGCGCCAGCAGCCCCGGAGGCGGGGCTCCAGATACGCAGTATTTT. The V call is TRBV4-1, the J call TRBJ2-3, with a tentative D call TRBD2 (6 bases). This CDR3 is built from 15 residues. Trimming shortened V by 4 bases and J by 4 bases, and 15 bases separated the two germline ends. Germline CDR1 MGHRA, CDR2 YSYEKL.

The CDR3 bases are TGTGCCAGCAGCCCGAACCGGGACCTCGGGGAGCTGTTTTTT. Encoded protein: CASSPNRDLGELFF. This chain joins TRBV7-8 and TRBJ2-2; D possibly uses TRBD1 or TRBD2 (5 bases each). Between the trimmed V and J ends, which lost 5 bases and 7 bases, there was a span of 14 bases. The CDR3 is 14 residues long. Germline V gene data show CDR1 as SGHVS and CDR2 as FQNEAQ.

The CDR3 region is CAISESSGTVFNQPQHF. In DNA form, the CDR3 reads TGTGCCATCAGTGAGTCTTCGGGGACAGTCTTCAATCAGCCCCAGCATTTT. The chain has TRBV10-3 and TRBJ1-5; 7 nucleotides match TRBD1. Germline assignment: CDR1 ENHRY and CDR2 SYGVKD. There are 17 residues in the CDR3. V lost 0 bases and J lost 3; bases outside the gene matches: 8.

The genes are TRBV30 and TRBJ1-6; the D gene is possibly TRBD1 (6 bases). V lost 0 bases, J lost 7 bases, and 16 bases lay in between. Germline V gives CDR1 GTSNPN, CDR2 SVGIG (reference sequence). The CDR3 sequence is 16 residues long. The CDR3 protein is CAWSVSRGSYNSPLHF. CDR3 nucleotides: TGTGCCTGGAGTGTAAGCAGGGGAAGTTACAATTCACCCCTCCACTTT.

The CDR3 nucleotides are TGCGCCAGCAGCCCAAACAAGGGGGGATTCGAGACCCAGTACTTC. The encoded protein is CASSPNKGGFETQYF. The rearrangement joins TRBV5-1 to TRBJ2-5; D possibly uses TRBD1 or TRBD2 (6 bases each). The CDR3 is made up of 15 amino acids. In germline, CDR1 is SGHRS, CDR2 YFSETQ. The germline V and J ends were trimmed by 4 bases and 5 bases, with 18 bases remaining between them. The whole variable domain, remainder taken from reference TRBV5-1 and TRBJ2-5, is KAGVTQTPRYLIKTRGQQVTLSCSPISGHRSVSWYQQTPGQGLQFLFEYFSETQRNKGNFPGRFSGRQFSNSRSEMNVSTLELGDSALYLCASSPNKGGFETQYFGPGTRLLVL.

The chain employs TRBV6-5 and TRBJ2-4; either TRBD1 or TRBD2 may fit D (5 bases each). Trimming cost V 8 bases and J 4 bases, with 15 bases left between them. Per germline, CDR1 MNHEY and CDR2 SVGAGI. The CDR3 runs 14 residues. DNA for the CDR3: TGTGCCAGCGGGGGAGCTATGGGGAAAAACATTCAGTACTTC. Protein product: CASGGAMGKNIQYF.

As for this clone: Other DNA sequences within the sample encode an identical CDR3. V is TRBV5-1 and J is TRBJ1-5; 10 bases are shared with TRBD1. Germline lookup yields CDR1 SGHRS and CDR2 YFSETQ. This CDR3 has 14 amino acids. The trim removed 4 bases at V and 7 bases at J, leaving 5 bases unmatched. CDR3 bases: TGCGCCAGCAGCCCCGGACAGGGGGGGCAGCCCCAGCATTTT. Translated, it gives CASSPGQGGQPQHF.

The chain employs TRBV6-6 and TRBJ2-3, with 8 bases lining up with TRBD2. This CDR3 is 15 amino acids long. The germline gives CDR1 MNHNY, CDR2 SVGAGI (reference sequence). Losses at the gene ends were 5 bases for V and 6 bases for J; bases not matched to a gene: 10. CDR3 DNA: TGTGCCAGCAGTACGGGCGGACTAGCTGCTGATACGCAGTATTTT. This codes for CASSTGGLAADTQYF.

V and J are TRBV28 and TRBJ2-5, with TRBD2 identical over 12 bases. From germline, CDR1 is MDHEN and CDR2 SYDVKM. V lost 3 bases to trimming and J lost 5 bases; unmatched junction nucleotides: 7. CDR3 size: 16 residues. This chain's CDR3 is CASSFELAGGRETQYF. The CDR3 DNA sequence: TGTGCCAGCAGTTTCGAGCTAGCGGGGGGGCGGGAGACCCAGTACTTC.

V is TRBV6-4 and J is TRBJ2-3; TRBD2 aligns across 13 bases. The CDR3 loop spans 17 amino acids. The V segment lost 5 bases and the J segment 1 base; nucleotides outside the gene matches: 6. Germline V lookup: CDR1 MRHNA, CDR2 SNTAGT. The CDR3 nucleotides read TGTGCCAGCAGTTCGACTAGCGGGGGGCTCGGCACAGATACGCAGTATTTT. It is translated as CASSSTSGGLGTDTQYF.